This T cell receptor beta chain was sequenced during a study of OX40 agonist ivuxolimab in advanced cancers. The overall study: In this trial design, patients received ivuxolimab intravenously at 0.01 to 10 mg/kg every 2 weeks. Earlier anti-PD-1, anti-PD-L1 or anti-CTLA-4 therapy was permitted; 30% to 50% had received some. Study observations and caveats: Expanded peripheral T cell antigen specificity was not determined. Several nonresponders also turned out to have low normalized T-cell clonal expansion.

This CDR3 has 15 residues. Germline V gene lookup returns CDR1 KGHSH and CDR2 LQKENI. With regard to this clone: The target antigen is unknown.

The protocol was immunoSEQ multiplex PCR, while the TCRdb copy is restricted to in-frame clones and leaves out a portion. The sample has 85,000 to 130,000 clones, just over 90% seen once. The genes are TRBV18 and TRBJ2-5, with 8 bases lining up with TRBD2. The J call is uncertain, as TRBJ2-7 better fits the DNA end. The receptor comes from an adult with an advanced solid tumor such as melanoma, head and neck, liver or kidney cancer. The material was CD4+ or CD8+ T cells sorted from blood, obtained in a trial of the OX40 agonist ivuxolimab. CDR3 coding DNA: TGTGCCAGCTCACCACTAGCGGGACGGCAGTCCGAGCAGTACTTC. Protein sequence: CASSPLAGRQSEQYF.